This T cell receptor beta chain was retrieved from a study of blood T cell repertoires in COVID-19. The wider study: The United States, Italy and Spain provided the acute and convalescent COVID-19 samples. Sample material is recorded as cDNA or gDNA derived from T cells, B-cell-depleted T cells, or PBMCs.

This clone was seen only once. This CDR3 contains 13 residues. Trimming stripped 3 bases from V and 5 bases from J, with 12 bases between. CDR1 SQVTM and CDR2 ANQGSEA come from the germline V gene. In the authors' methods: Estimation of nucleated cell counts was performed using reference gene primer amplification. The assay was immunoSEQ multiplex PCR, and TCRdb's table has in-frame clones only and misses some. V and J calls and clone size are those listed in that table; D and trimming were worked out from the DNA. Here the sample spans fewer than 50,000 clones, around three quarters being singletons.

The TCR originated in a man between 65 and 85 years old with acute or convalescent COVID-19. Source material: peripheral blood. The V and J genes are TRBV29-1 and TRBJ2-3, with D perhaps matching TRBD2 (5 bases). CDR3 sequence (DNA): TGCAGCGTTGATGGGAATCGGGGAGATACGCAGTATTTT. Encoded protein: CSVDGNRGDTQYF.